A single TCR beta chain is shown here with its context. Its target is unknown. Via 5' RACE with UMI labels, TRB cDNA libraries were prepared. TCRdb re-analyzed the 5' RACE reads; it lists each CDR3 protein once, without DNA. Its table records about 90,000 distinct CDR3 sequences. This entry is derived from a study of CXCR3-negative and CXCR3-positive naive CD8 T cells. Germline V gene sequence: CDR1 SQVTM, CDR2 ANQGSEA. The CDR3 runs to 12 residues. Study-level findings and limits: Diversity in memory CD8+ cells fell much lower than the comparably high levels seen in both naive subsets. Compared with CXCR3-negative naive cells, CXCR3-positive naive cells showed more hydrophobic TRB CDR3s.

With roughly 300,000 cells each, the CD8+ T cell subsets were individually sorted in triplicate. This TCR was sampled from a human donor in good health. Some clones in this sample may be carry-over from other donors' samples. This chain joins TRBV29-1 and TRBJ2-2. The specimen was naive CXCR3+ CD8+ T cells from blood. The subset denotes: CD45RO-CCR7+CD27+CD95- naive CD8+ T cells expressing CXCR3 (TNR3+). This CDR3 is CSVAGTTGELFF.